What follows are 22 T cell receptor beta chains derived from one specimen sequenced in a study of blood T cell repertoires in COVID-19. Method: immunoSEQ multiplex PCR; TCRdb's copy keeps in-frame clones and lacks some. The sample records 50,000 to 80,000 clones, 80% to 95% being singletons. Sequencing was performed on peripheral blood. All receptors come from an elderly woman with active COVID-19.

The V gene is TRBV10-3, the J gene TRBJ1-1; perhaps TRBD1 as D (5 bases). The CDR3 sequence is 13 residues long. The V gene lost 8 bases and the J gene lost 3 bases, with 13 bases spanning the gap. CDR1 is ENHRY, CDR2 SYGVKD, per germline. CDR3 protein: CAIENPGDTEAFF. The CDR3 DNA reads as TGTGCCATCGAAAACCCGGGGGACACTGAAGCTTTCTTT.

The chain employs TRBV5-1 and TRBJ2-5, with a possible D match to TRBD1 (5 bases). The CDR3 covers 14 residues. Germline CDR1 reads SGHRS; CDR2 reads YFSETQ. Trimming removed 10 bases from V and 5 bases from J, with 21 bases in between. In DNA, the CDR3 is TGCGCCGGGCAGAGGACCACAGGTAGGGAGACCCAGTACTTC. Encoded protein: CAGQRTTGRETQYF.

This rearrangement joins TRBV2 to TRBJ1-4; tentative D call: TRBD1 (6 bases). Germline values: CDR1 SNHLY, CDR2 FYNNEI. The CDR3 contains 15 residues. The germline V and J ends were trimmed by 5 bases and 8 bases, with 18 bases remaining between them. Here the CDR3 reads CASSRWDTGKEKLFF. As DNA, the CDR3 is TGTGCCAGCAGTAGATGGGACACGGGGAAAGAAAAACTGTTTTTT.

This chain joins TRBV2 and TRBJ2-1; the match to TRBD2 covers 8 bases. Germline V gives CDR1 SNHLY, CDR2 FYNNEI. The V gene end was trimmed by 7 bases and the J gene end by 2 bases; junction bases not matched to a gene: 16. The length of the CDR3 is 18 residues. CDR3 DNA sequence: TGTGCCAGCACCAAGCGTAGACTAGCGTTAAAGGCCTACAATGAGCAGTTCTTC. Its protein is CASTKRRLALKAYNEQFF.

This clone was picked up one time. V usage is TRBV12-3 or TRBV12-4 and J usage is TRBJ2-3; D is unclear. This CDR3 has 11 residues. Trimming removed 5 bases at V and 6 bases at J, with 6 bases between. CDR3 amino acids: CASSLRDTQYF. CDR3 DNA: TGTGCCAGCAGTCTCCGGGATACGCAGTATTTT.

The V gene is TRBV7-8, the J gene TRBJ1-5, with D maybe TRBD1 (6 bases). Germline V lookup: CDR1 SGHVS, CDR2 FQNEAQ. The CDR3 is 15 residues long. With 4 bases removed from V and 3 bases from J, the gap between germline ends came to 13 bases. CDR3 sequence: CASSSTTGNNQPQHF. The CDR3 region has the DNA TGTGCCAGCAGCTCCACGACAGGAAACAATCAGCCCCAGCATTTT.

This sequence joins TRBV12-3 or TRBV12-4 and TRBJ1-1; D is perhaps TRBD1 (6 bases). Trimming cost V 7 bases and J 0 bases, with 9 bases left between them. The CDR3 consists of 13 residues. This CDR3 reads CASTGQMNTEAFF. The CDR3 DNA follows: TGTGCCAGCACCGGACAGATGAACACTGAAGCTTTCTTT.

CDR3 region: CASSSQPGSYQPQHF. CDR3 nucleotide sequence: TGTGCCAGCAGTTCCCAACCCGGGTCGTATCAGCCCCAGCATTTT. The chain recombines TRBV6-5 with TRBJ1-5; D call uncertain. CDR1 is MNHEY and CDR2 is SVGAGI in the germline V gene. Trimming left V 4 bases short and J 5 bases short, with 15 bases between. The CDR3 is 15 amino acids.

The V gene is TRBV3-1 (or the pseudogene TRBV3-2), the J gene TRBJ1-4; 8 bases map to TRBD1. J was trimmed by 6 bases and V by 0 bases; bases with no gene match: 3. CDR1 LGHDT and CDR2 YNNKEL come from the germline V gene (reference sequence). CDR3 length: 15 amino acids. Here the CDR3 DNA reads TGTGCCAGCAGCCAAGATACGACAGGGGATGAAAAACTGTTTTTT. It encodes CASSQDTTGDEKLFF.

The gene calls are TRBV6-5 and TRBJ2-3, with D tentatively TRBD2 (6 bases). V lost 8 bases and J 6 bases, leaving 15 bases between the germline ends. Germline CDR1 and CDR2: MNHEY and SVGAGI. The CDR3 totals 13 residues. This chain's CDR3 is CASRGGERDTQYF. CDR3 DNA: TGTGCCAGCCGGGGCGGGGAGCGCGATACGCAGTATTTT.

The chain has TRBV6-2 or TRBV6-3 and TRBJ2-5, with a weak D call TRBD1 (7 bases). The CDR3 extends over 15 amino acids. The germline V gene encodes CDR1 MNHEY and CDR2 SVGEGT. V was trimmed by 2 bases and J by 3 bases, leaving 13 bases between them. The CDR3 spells CASSYGGTAEETQYF. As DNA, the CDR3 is TGTGCCAGCAGTTACGGCGGGACAGCCGAAGAGACCCAGTACTTC.

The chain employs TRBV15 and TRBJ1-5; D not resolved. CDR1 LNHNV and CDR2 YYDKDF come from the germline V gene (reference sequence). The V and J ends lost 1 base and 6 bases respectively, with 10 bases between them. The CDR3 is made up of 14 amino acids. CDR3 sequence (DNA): TGTGCCACCAGCAGAGTTGGAGGGTTTCAGCCCCAGCATTTT. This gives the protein CATSRVGGFQPQHF.

The CDR3 is CASILGGGLAYEQYV. The CDR3 DNA reads as TGCGCCAGCATTCTGGGGGGAGGGCTAGCCTACGAGCAGTACGTC. The chain combines TRBV5-1 with TRBJ2-7; 7 bases align to TRBD2. The CDR3 runs 15 residues. The V gene's germline CDR1 is SGHRS and CDR2 YFSETQ. Losses at the gene ends were 6 bases for V and 2 bases for J; bases not matched to a gene: 11.

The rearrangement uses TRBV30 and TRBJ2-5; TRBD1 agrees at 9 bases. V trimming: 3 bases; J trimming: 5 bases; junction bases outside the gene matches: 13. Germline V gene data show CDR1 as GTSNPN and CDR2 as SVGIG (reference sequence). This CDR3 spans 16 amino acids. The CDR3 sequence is CAWRGLPGQGKETQYF. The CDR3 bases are TGTGCCTGGAGAGGGCTTCCGGGACAGGGTAAGGAGACCCAGTACTTC.

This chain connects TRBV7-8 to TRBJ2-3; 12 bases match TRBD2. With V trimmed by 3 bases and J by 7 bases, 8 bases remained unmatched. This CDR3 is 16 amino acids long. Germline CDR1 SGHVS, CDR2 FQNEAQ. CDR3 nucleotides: TGTGCCAGCAGCTTGGGAACTAGCGGGGGGATATATACGCAGTATTTT. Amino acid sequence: CASSLGTSGGIYTQYF.

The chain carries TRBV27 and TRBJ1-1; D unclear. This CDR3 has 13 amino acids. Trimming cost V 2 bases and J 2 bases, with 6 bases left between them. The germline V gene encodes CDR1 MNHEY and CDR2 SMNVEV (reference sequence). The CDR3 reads CASSLMANTEAFF. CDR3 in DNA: TGTGCCAGCAGTTTAATGGCTAACACTGAAGCTTTCTTT.

The CDR3 here is CASSQTGVSAQETQYF. In DNA form, the CDR3 reads TGTGCCAGCAGCCAGACCGGGGTATCCGCCCAAGAGACCCAGTACTTC. The chain carries TRBV3-1 (or the pseudogene TRBV3-2) and TRBJ2-5; weak D call: TRBD2 (5 bases). CDR3 length: 16 residues. The germline gives CDR1 LGHDT, CDR2 YNNKEL (reference sequence). Trimming left V 3 bases short and J 1 base short, with 15 bases between.

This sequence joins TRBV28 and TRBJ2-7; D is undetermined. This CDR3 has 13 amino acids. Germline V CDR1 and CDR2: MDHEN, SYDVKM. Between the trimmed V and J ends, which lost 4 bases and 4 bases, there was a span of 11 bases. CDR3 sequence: CASSSITTYEQYV. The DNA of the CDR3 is TGTGCCAGCAGTTCCATCACTACTTACGAGCAGTACGTC.

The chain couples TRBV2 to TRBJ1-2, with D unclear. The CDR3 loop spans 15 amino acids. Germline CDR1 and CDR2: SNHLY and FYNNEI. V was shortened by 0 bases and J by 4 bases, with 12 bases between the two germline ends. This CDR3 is CASSEASGALYGYTF. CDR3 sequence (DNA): TGTGCCAGCAGTGAAGCTTCCGGAGCCCTCTATGGCTACACCTTC. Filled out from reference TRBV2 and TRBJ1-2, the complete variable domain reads EPEVTQTPSHQVTQMGQEVILRCVPISNHLYFYWYRQILGQKVEFLVSFYNNEISEKSEIFDDQFSVERPDGSNFTLKIRSTKLEDSAMYFCASSEASGALYGYTFGSGTRLTVV.

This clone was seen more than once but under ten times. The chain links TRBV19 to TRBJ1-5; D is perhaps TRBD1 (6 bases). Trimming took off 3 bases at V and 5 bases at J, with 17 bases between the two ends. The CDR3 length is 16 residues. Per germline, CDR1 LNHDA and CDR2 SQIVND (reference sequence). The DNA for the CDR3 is TGTGCCAGTAGTATCCCCGGGAGGGGGGCAGATCAGCCCCAGCATTTT. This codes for CASSIPGRGADQPQHF.

This CDR3 is CASRQGGSDEQFF. The CDR3 bases are TGTGCCAGCAGACAGGGAGGGAGCGATGAGCAGTTCTTC. V is TRBV28 and J is TRBJ2-1; perhaps TRBD2 as D (7 bases). Trimming stripped 6 bases from V and 8 bases from J, with 14 bases between. Germline values: CDR1 MDHEN, CDR2 SYDVKM. The CDR3 consists of 13 residues.

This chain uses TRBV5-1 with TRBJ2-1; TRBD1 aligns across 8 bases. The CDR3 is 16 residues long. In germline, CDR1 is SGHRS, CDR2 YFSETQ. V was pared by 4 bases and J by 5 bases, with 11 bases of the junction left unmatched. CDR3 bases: TGCGCCAGCAGCCCGAAGATCGGGACAGGTGACAATGAGCAGTTCTTC. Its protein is CASSPKIGTGDNEQFF. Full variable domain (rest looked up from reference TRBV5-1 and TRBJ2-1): KAGVTQTPRYLIKTRGQQVTLSCSPISGHRSVSWYQQTPGQGLQFLFEYFSETQRNKGNFPGRFSGRQFSNSRSEMNVSTLELGDSALYLCASSPKIGTGDNEQFFGPGTRLTVL.